This T cell receptor beta chain came from a study of OX40 agonist ivuxolimab in advanced cancers. Whole-study context: The patients received agonistic anti-OX40 (CD134) antibody ivuxolimab. Prior therapy, whether anti-PD-1, anti-PD-L1 or anti-CTLA-4, was allowed, and less than 45% had some.

About this clone: Its antigen is currently unknown. Other DNA sequences in the same sample also yield this CDR3.

Autoimmune disease history or systemic immunosuppression barred patients. The V and J ends lost 1 base and 1 base respectively, with 10 bases between them. The CDR3 is 15 amino acids. Germline V lookup: CDR1 MGHRA, CDR2 YSYEKL. Clones were sequenced by immunoSEQ multiplex PCR, and TCRdb holds only the in-frame ones, with some missing. The table shows some 30,000 clones, with around 90% occurring only once. Study conclusions and caveats: At doses 0.1 to 3.0 mg/kg, CD4+ and CD8+ clones expanded.

The sequence came from an adult with an advanced solid tumor such as melanoma, head and neck, liver or kidney cancer. Sequencing was performed on CD4+ or CD8+ T cells sorted from blood, taken in a trial of the OX40 agonist ivuxolimab. J is TRBJ1-1 and V is TRBV4-1, with D unclear. CDR3 DNA: TGCGCCAGCAGCCAAGGCGGGCCAGCGAACACTGAAGCTTTCTTT. It encodes CASSQGGPANTEAFF.